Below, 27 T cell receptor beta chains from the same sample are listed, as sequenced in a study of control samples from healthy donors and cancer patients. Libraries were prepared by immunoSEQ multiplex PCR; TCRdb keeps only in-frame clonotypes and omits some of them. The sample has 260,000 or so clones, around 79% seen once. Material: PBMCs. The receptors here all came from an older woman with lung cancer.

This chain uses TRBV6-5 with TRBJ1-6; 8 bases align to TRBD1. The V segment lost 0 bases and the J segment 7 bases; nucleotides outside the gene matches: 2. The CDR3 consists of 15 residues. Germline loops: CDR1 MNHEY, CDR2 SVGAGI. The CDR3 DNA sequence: TGTGCCAGCAGTTACTCGGGGACAGGAAATTCACCCCTCCACTTT. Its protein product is CASSYSGTGNSPLHF.

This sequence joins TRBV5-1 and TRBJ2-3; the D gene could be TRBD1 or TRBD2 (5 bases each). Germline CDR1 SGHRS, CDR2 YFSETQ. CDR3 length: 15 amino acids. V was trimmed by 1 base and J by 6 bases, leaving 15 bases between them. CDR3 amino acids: CASSLQQVGRDTQYF. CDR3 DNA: TGCGCCAGCAGCTTGCAACAAGTGGGACGGGATACGCAGTATTTT.

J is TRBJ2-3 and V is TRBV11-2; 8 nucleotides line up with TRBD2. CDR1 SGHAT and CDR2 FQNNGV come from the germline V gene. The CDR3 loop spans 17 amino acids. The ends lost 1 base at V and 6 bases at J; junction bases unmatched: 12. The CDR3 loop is CASSLGLTGTSGDTQYF. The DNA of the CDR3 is TGTGCCAGCAGCTTAGGGCTTACCGGGACTAGTGGGGATACGCAGTATTTT. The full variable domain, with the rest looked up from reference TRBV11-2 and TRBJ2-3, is EAGVAQSPRYKIIEKRQSVAFWCNPISGHATLYWYQQILGQGPKLLIQFQNNGVVDDSQLPKDRFSAERLKGVDSTLKIQPAKLEDSAVYLCASSLGLTGTSGDTQYFGPGTRLTVL.

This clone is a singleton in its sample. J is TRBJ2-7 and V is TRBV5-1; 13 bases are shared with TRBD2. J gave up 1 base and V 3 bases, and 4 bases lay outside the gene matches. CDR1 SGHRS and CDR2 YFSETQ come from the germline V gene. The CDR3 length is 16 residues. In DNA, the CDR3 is TGCGCCAGCAGCTCTGGGACTAGCGGGACGTCCTACGAGCAGTACTTC. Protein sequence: CASSSGTSGTSYEQYF.

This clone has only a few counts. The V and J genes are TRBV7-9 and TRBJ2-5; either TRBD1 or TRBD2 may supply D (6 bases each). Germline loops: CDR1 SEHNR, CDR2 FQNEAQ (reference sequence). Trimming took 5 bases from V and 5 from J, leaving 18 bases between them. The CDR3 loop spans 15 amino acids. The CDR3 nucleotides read TGTGCCAGCAGCGCGAGGGGGGCGATTGTTGAGACCCAGTACTTC. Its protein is CASSARGAIVETQYF.

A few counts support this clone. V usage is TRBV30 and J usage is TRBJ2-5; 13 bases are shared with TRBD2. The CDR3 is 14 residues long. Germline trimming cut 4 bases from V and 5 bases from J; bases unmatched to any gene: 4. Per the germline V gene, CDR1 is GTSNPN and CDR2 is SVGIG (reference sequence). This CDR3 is CAWNPGLAGETQYF. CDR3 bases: TGTGCCTGGAATCCGGGACTAGCGGGGGAGACCCAGTACTTC. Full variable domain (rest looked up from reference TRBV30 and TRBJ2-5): SQTIHQWPATLVQPVGSPLSLECTVEGTSNPNLYWYRQAAGRGLQLLFYSVGIGQISSEVPQNLSASRPQDRQFILSSKKLLLSDSGFYLCAWNPGLAGETQYFGPGTRLLVL.

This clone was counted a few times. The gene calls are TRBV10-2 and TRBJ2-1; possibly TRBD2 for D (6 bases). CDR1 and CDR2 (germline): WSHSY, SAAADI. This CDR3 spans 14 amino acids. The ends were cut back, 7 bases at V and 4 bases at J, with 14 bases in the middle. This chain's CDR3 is CASTPGLLYNEQFF. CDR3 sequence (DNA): TGCGCCAGCACGCCGGGACTGTTATACAATGAGCAGTTCTTC.

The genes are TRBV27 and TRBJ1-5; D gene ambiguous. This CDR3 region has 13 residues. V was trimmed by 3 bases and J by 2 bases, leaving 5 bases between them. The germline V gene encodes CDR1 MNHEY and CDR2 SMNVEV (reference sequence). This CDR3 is CASSLIGNQPQHF. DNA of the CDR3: TGTGCCAGCAGTTTGATCGGCAATCAGCCCCAGCATTTT.

The CDR3 loop is CASSLAPSGGLNEQFF. CDR3 nucleotide sequence: TGCGCCAGCAGCTTGGCTCCTAGCGGGGGGCTCAATGAGCAGTTCTTC. V usage is TRBV5-1 and J usage is TRBJ2-1; 11 bases map to TRBD2. J gave up 6 bases and V 0 bases, and 5 bases lay outside the gene matches. The CDR3 length is 16 residues. From germline, CDR1 is SGHRS and CDR2 YFSETQ.

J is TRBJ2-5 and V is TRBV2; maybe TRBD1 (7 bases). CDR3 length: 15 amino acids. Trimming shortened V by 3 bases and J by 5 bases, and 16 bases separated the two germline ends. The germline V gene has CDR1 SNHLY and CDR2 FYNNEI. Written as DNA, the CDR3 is TGTGCCAGCAGTGAGTGGGGACCAGGGGGGGAGACCCAGTACTTC. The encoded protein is CASSEWGPGGETQYF.

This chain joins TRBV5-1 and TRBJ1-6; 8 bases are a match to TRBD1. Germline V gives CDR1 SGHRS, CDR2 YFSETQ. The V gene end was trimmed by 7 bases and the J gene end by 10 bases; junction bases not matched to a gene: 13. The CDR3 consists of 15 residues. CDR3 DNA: TGCGCCAGCCGAAGCGGACAGGGAATGAGGTCACCCCTCCACTTT. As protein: CASRSGQGMRSPLHF.

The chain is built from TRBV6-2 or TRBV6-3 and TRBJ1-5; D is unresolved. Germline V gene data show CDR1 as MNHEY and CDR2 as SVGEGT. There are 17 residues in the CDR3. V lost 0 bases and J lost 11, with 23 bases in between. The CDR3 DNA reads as TGTGCCAGCAGTTACTCCCGTTTTTCTCAGTCGAGGCGGTCCCAGCATTTT. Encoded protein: CASSYSRFSQSRRSQHF.

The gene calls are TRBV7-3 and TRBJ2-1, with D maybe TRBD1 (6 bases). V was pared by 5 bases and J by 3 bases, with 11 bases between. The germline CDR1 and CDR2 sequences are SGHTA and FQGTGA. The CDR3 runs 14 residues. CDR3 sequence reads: CASSPDRFYNEQFF. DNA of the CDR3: TGTGCCAGCAGCCCCGACAGGTTCTACAATGAGCAGTTCTTC.

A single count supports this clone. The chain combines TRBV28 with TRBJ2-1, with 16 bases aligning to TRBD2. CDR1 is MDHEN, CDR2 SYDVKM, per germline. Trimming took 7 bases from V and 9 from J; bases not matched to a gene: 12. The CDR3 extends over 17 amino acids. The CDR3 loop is CASITGTSGREHSEQFF. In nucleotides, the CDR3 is TGTGCCAGCATTACCGGGACTAGCGGGAGGGAACATAGTGAGCAGTTCTTC.

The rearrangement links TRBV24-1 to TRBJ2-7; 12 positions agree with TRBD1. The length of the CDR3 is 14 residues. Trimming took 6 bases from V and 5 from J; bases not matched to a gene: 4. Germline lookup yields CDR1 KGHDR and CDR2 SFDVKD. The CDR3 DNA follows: TGTGCCACCAGTCCGGGACAGGGGGCTGACGAGCAGTACTTC. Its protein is CATSPGQGADEQYF.

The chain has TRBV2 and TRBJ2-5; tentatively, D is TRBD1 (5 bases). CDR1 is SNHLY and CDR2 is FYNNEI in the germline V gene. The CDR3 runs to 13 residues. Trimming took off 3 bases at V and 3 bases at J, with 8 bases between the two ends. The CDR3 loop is CASSEGRKETQYF. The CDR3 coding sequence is TGTGCCAGCAGTGAGGGGCGGAAAGAGACCCAGTACTTC.

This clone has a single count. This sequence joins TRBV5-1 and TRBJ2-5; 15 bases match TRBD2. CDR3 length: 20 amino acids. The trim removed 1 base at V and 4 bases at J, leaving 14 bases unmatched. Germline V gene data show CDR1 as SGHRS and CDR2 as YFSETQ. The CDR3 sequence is CASSLLPVGLAGGSAETQYF. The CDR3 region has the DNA TGCGCCAGCAGCTTGTTGCCCGTCGGACTAGCGGGGGGGTCGGCAGAGACCCAGTACTTC. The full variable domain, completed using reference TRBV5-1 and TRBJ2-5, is KAGVTQTPRYLIKTRGQQVTLSCSPISGHRSVSWYQQTPGQGLQFLFEYFSETQRNKGNFPGRFSGRQFSNSRSEMNVSTLELGDSALYLCASSLLPVGLAGGSAETQYFGPGTRLLVL.

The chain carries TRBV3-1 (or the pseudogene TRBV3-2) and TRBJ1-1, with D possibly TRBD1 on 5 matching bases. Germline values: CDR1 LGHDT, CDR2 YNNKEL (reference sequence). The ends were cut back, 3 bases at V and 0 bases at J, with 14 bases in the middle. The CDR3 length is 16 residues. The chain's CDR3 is CASSHRARGLNTEAFF. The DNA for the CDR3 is TGTGCCAGCAGCCACCGGGCGAGGGGCCTGAACACTGAAGCTTTCTTT.

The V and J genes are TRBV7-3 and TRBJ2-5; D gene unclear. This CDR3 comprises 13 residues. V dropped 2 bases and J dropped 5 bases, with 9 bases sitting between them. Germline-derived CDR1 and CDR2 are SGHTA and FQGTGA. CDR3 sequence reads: CASSLRARETQYF. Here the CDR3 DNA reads TGTGCCAGCAGCTTACGGGCGAGGGAGACCCAGTACTTC.

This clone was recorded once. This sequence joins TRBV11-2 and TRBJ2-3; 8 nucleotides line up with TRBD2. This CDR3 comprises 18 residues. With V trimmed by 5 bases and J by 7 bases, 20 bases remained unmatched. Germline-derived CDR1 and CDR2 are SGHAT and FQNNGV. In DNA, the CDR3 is TGTGCCAGCAGCACCCTAGCGGGTAGATACTGGGCGGGATATACGCAGTATTTT. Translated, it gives CASSTLAGRYWAGYTQYF.

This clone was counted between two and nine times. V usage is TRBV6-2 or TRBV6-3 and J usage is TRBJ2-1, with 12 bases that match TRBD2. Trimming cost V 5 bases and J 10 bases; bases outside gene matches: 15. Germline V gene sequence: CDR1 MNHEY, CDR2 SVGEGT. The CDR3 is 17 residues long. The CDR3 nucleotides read TGTGCCAGCAGTCAACTAGCGGGAGGCTCGGCTTACAGGGAGCAGTTCTTC. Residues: CASSQLAGGSAYREQFF.

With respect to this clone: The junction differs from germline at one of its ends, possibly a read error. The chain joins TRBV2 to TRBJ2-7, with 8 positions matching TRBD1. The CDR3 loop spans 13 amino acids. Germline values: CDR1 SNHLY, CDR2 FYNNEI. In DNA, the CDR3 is TGTGCCACCAGTCTACAGGGGGCCTACGAGCAGTACTTC. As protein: CATSLQGAYEQYF. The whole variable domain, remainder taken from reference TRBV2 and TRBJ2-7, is EPEVTQTPSHQVTQMGQEVILRCVPISNHLYFYWYRQILGQKVEFLVSFYNNEISEKSEIFDDQFSVERPDGSNFTLKIRSTKLEDSAMYFCATSLQGAYEQYFGPGTRLTVT.

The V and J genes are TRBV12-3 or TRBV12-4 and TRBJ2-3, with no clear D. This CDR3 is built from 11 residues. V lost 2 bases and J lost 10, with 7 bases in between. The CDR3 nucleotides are TGTGCCAGCAGTTTAAAAGAGTCGCAGTATTTT. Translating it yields CASSLKESQYF.

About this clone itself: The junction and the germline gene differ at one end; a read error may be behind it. The CDR3 protein is CAGSYSYRDTQYF. The CDR3 DNA sequence: TGTGCCGGCAGTTACTCGTATCGAGATACGCAGTATTTT. This chain connects TRBV6-5 to TRBJ2-3; unclear D gene. CDR1 MNHEY and CDR2 SVGAGI come from the germline V gene. The CDR3 runs 13 residues.

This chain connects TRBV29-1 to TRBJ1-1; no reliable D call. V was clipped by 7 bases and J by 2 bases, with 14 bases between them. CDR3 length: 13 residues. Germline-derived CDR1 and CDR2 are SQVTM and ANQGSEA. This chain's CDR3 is CSGAQRANTEAFF. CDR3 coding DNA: TGCAGCGGGGCACAACGGGCAAACACTGAAGCTTTCTTT.

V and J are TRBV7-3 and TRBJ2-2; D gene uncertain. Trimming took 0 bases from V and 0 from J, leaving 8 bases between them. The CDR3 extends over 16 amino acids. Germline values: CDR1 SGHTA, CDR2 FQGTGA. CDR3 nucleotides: TGTGCCAGCAGCTTAACGATCGTTACGAACACCGGGGAGCTGTTTTTT. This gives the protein CASSLTIVTNTGELFF.

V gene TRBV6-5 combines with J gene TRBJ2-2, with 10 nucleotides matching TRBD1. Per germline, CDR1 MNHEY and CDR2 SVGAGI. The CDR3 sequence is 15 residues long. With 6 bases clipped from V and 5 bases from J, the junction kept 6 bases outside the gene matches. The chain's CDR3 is CASRPGQGTTGELFF. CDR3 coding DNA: TGTGCCAGCAGGCCGGGACAGGGGACAACCGGGGAGCTGTTTTTT.